The 18 T cell receptor beta chains below were found in one sample sequenced in a study of vaccination and CD4 T cells after COVID-19. No antigen has been assigned to these receptors. Sequenced with the Oncomine TCR Beta short-read assay was DNA taken from cultured CD4+ T cells. Each CDR3 protein gets one entry after TCRdb re-called the PCR reads with MiXCR. This repertoire shows about 23,000 distinct CDR3 sequences, 43% found once; its top ten account for 4.9%. The time point denotes: late sampling 161 to 241 days after vaccination in three convalescent patients. Treatment described: roughly 11-day PBMC culture with coronavirus spike peptide pools or control peptides (ViraFEST assay). Sequenced here: CD4+ T cells from blood, cultured in vitro, sampled about 7 months after SARS-CoV-2 vaccination. Receptors originate from a human donor who had recovered from COVID-19.

This chain links TRBV20-1 with TRBJ2-5; TRBD2 agrees at 12 bases. The V and J ends lost 1 base and 2 bases, in that order; junction bases with no gene match: 11. Germline values: CDR1 DFQATT, CDR2 SNEGSKA (reference sequence). The CDR3 has 18 amino acids. The CDR3 reads CSARVPRTSGITQETQYF. CDR3 DNA: TGCAGTGCTAGAGTCCCCCGGACTAGCGGGATCACTCAAGAGACCCAGTACTTC.

The chain employs TRBV6-1 and TRBJ2-5; 7 nucleotides line up with TRBD2. J lost 1 base, V lost 0 bases, and 2 bases had no gene match. CDR1 MNHNS and CDR2 SASEGT come from the germline V gene. The CDR3 is made up of 15 amino acids. The CDR3 nucleotides are TGTGCCAGCAGTGAAGCGATAGCGGGCCAAGAGACCCAGTACTTC. Its protein is CASSEAIAGQETQYF.

CDR3 DNA: TGTGCCAGCACTGGAGGGGGGAACTACGAGCAGTACTTC. It codes for CASTGGGNYEQYF. The gene calls are TRBV12-3 or TRBV12-4 and TRBJ2-7, with D perhaps matching TRBD1 or TRBD2 (6 bases each). Trimming took 7 bases from V and 3 from J, leaving 13 bases between them. This CDR3 has 13 amino acids.

This clonotype came up a few times. This chain connects TRBV28 to TRBJ1-2; D not certain. CDR3 length equals 10 residues. Deletions cut 11 bases from V and 7 bases from J, with 11 bases between. Germline CDR1 is MDHEN and CDR2 is SYDVKM. The CDR3 DNA is TGTGCCGCCGGTTCTTTTGGCTACACCTTC. Protein product: CAAGSFGYTF.

The J gene is TRBJ1-2, the V gene TRBV15, with a weak D call TRBD1 (6 bases). The length of the CDR3 is 17 residues. Germline CDR1 and CDR2: LNHNV and YYDKDF (reference sequence). Trimming removed 1 base at V and 4 bases at J, with 19 bases between. The DNA for the CDR3 is TGTGCCACCAGCAGAGCGGGGGCGACTGCGCGGGCCTATGGCTACACCTTC. Residues: CATSRAGATARAYGYTF.

This clonotype appeared a single time. The chain joins TRBV7-8 to TRBJ1-1, with D maybe TRBD1 (6 bases). CDR3 length: 13 amino acids. The germline V gene encodes CDR1 SGHVS and CDR2 FQNEAQ. The V gene lost 5 bases and the J gene lost 2 bases, with 9 bases spanning the gap. The CDR3 loop reads CASSKTGNTEAFF. CDR3 in DNA: TGTGCCAGCAGCAAGACAGGAAACACTGAAGCTTTCTTT.

This clonotype was observed a handful of times. The chain has TRBV7-9 and TRBJ2-3; D gene unclear. V was clipped by 5 bases and J by 10 bases, with 13 bases between them. The CDR3 runs to 12 residues. CDR1 and CDR2 from the germline V gene are SEHNR and FQNEAQ (reference sequence). The CDR3 spells CASSSSGESQYF. CDR3 nucleotide sequence: TGTGCCAGCAGCAGCAGTGGGGAATCGCAGTATTTT.

The chain links TRBV7-2 to TRBJ2-3; 7 bases are shared with TRBD2. The CDR3 consists of 16 residues. The trim removed 1 base at V and 2 bases at J, leaving 6 bases unmatched. The V gene's germline CDR1 is SGHTA and CDR2 FQGNSA. In nucleotides, the CDR3 is TGTGCCAGCAGCTTAGTTCTAGCGGTATACACAGATACGCAGTATTTT. As protein: CASSLVLAVYTDTQYF.

The chain uses TRBV28 and TRBJ2-5, with 7 bases lining up with TRBD1. The V gene end was trimmed by 4 bases and the J gene end by 4 bases; junction bases not matched to a gene: 6. CDR1 MDHEN and CDR2 SYDVKM come from the germline V gene. The CDR3 is 14 amino acids. The CDR3 sequence: CASSSRQGRETQYF. The CDR3 DNA reads TGTGCCAGCAGTTCTCGACAGGGCCGAGAGACCCAGTACTTC.

The chain carries TRBV6-2 or TRBV6-3 and TRBJ2-2, with unresolved D. Trimming pared 6 bases from V and 6 bases from J, leaving 8 bases between. The germline CDR1 and CDR2 sequences are MNHEY and SVGEGT. This CDR3 has 12 residues. As DNA, the CDR3 is TGTGCCAGCAGATCGGGCCCCGGGGAGCTGTTTTTT. Encoded protein: CASRSGPGELFF.

This clonotype ranks as medium-sized. The chain carries TRBV19 and TRBJ2-3; no definite D call. This CDR3 has 14 amino acids. CDR1 LNHDA and CDR2 SQIVND come from the germline V gene (reference sequence). With 5 bases removed from V and 4 bases from J, the gap between germline ends came to 13 bases. In DNA, the CDR3 is TGTGCCAGTAGTCAGCCCTCCGCCGCAGATACGCAGTATTTT. Its translation is CASSQPSAADTQYF.

The V and J genes are TRBV20-1 and TRBJ2-2; maybe TRBD1 (6 bases). The CDR3 runs to 13 residues. V was cut by 6 bases and J by 1 base, with 9 bases left in between. In germline, CDR1 is DFQATT, CDR2 SNEGSKA (reference sequence). The CDR3 reads CSAMDRNTGELFF. The CDR3 nucleotides read TGCAGTGCCATGGACAGGAACACCGGGGAGCTGTTTTTT.

The chain has TRBV4-2 and TRBJ2-5; no reliable D call. CDR1 is LGHNA and CDR2 is YNFKEQ in the germline V gene. This CDR3 spans 14 amino acids. V lost 5 bases and J lost 4, with 14 bases in between. The CDR3 protein is CASSADKMIETQYF. CDR3 coding DNA: TGTGCCAGCAGCGCAGACAAAATGATAGAGACCCAGTACTTC.

This clonotype has more than one count but fewer than ten. The rearrangement links TRBV28 to TRBJ1-5; TRBD1 might be the D (5 bases). This CDR3 contains 14 residues. Trimming took 3 bases from V and 6 from J, leaving 12 bases between them. CDR1 is MDHEN, CDR2 SYDVKM, per germline. The CDR3 sequence: CASSFLRDSQPQHF. The DNA of the CDR3 is TGTGCCAGCAGTTTTTTACGGGACTCTCAGCCCCAGCATTTT. Filled out from reference TRBV28 and TRBJ1-5, the complete variable domain reads DVKVTQSSRYLVKRTGEKVFLECVQDMDHENMFWYRQDPGLGLRLIYFSYDVKMKEKGDIPEGYSVSREKKERFSLILESASTNQTSMYLCASSFLRDSQPQHFGDGTRLSIL.

The V gene is TRBV2, the J gene TRBJ1-1; perhaps TRBD1 as D (6 bases). Trimming took 10 bases from V and 11 from J, leaving 17 bases between them. Per germline, CDR1 SNHLY and CDR2 FYNNEI. The CDR3 contains 11 residues. This chain's CDR3 is CATSTGRGAFF. In nucleotides, the CDR3 is TGTGCCACGTCAACAGGGAGGGGTGCTTTCTTT.

This clonotype occurred a few times. The V call is TRBV20-1, the J call TRBJ2-3, with 8 bases aligning to TRBD1. The CDR3 loop spans 14 amino acids. V dropped 6 bases and J dropped 4; count of bases not matched to a gene: 9. CDR1 is DFQATT and CDR2 is SNEGSKA in the germline V gene (reference sequence). CDR3 region: CSADRQGRADTQYF. The CDR3 bases are TGCAGTGCGGATAGACAGGGGCGCGCAGATACGCAGTATTTT.

The chain has TRBV19 and TRBJ2-3, with D tentatively TRBD1 (5 bases). CDR3 length equals 13 residues. Germline CDR1 and CDR2: LNHDA and SQIVND (reference sequence). V gave up 6 bases and J gave up 8 bases, with 15 bases separating them. In nucleotides, the CDR3 is TGTGCCAGTAGGGTGATCGGTCAGGGTACGCAGTATTTT. It encodes CASRVIGQGTQYF.

This clonotype has only a few counts. The chain couples TRBV6-5 to TRBJ1-1; D gene uncertain. The germline V gene has CDR1 MNHEY and CDR2 SVGAGI. The CDR3 has 14 residues. V was clipped by 0 bases and J by 1 base, with 6 bases between them. The chain's CDR3 is CASSYSQANTEAFF. The CDR3 region has the DNA TGTGCCAGCAGTTACTCGCAGGCGAACACTGAAGCTTTCTTT.